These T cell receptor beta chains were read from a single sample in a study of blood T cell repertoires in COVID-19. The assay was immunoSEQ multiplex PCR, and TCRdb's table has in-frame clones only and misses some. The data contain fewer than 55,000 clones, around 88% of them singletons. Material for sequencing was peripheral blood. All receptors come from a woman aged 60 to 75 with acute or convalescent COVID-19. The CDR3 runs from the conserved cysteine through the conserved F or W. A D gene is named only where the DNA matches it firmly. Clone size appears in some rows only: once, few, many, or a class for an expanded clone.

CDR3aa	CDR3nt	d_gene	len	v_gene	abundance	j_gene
CASSSGIGTGDQPQHF	TGTGCCAGCAGCTCGGGTATAGGAACAGGGGATCAGCCCCAGCATTTT	TRBD1	16	TRBV9	.	TRBJ1-5
CSVGQGRGQPQHF	TGCAGCGTTGGGCAGGGAAGGGGACAGCCCCAGCATTTT	.	13	TRBV29-1	.	TRBJ1-5
CASSLDTGGFHEQYF	TGTGCCAGCAGCTTAGACACGGGGGGATTCCACGAGCAGTACTTC	TRBD2	15	TRBV7-9	.	TRBJ2-7
CASSPRDRVGNQPQHF	TGTGCCAGCAGTCCCCGGGACAGGGTCGGCAATCAGCCCCAGCATTTT	TRBD1	16	TRBV27	.	TRBJ1-5
CASNALVANYGYTF	TGTGCCAGCAACGCCCTAGTAGCTAACTATGGCTACACCTTC	.	14	TRBV7-9	.	TRBJ1-2
CASSKLAVPDTQYF	TGTGCCAGCAGTAAACTAGCCGTCCCAGATACGCAGTATTTT	.	14	TRBV9	few	TRBJ2-3
CASSYLFGGSNQPQHF	TGTGCCAGCAGTTACCTCTTCGGGGGGAGCAATCAGCCCCAGCATTTT	.	16	TRBV6-6	once	TRBJ1-5
CASREGTVDEKLFF	TGTGCCAGCCGCGAGGGGACAGTCGATGAAAAACTGTTTTTT	TRBD1	14	TRBV6-5	.	TRBJ1-4
CASSPWQGEVGGYTF	TGTGCCAGCTCACCATGGCAGGGGGAGGTTGGTGGCTACACCTTC	TRBD1	15	TRBV18	.	TRBJ1-2
CASSRTDRGDGYTF	TGTGCCAGCAGCAGAACGGACAGGGGAGATGGCTACACCTTC	TRBD1	14	TRBV7-9	once	TRBJ1-2
CSVGAQGASGELFF	TGCAGCGTTGGGGCACAGGGGGCTTCAGGGGAGCTGTTTTTT	TRBD1	14	TRBV29-1	.	TRBJ2-2
CASRDRTYTDTQYF	TGCGCCAGCAGGGACAGGACCTACACAGATACGCAGTATTTT	TRBD1	14	TRBV5-1	.	TRBJ2-3
CAWKGVAGAAEQYF	TGTGCCTGGAAGGGAGTAGCGGGCGCGGCCGAGCAGTACTTC	TRBD2	14	TRBV30	.	TRBJ2-7
CATRTGYSSEKLFF	TGTGCCACCCGCACAGGGTATTCGAGTGAAAAACTGTTTTTT	.	14	TRBV19	.	TRBJ1-4
CASSRGQGLYGYTF	TGTGCCAGTAGTAGAGGACAGGGCCTCTATGGCTACACCTTC	TRBD1	14	TRBV19	.	TRBJ1-2
CASSQGGRLYEQYF	TGTGCCAGCAGCCAAGGTGGCCGACTCTACGAGCAGTACTTC	.	14	TRBV14	once	TRBJ2-7
CASSRTVNQPQHF	TGTGCCAGCAGTCGGACAGTAAATCAGCCCCAGCATTTT	.	13	TRBV12-3/TRBV12-4	.	TRBJ1-5
CASSFDRASGNTIYF	TGTGCCAGCAGCTTCGACAGGGCCTCTGGAAACACCATATATTTT	TRBD1	15	TRBV6-5	.	TRBJ1-3
CASSQEFGVEGSPLHF	TGTGCCAGCAGCCAAGAGTTCGGTGTAGAGGGTTCACCCCTCCACTTT	.	16	TRBV3-1/TRBV3-2	.	TRBJ1-6
CASSLGTIPWGYGYTF	TGTGCCAGCAGTTTGGGGACTATACCTTGGGGCTATGGCTACACCTTC	.	16	TRBV28	.	TRBJ1-2
CASSPGRQGRNTEAFF	TGTGCCAGCAGCCCAGGTAGACAGGGAAGGAACACTGAAGCTTTCTTT	TRBD1	16	TRBV28	few	TRBJ1-1
CATMGFSSGNPTGELFF	TGTGCCACCATGGGTTTTTCGAGCGGCAATCCCACCGGGGAGCTGTTTTTT	.	17	TRBV24-1	.	TRBJ2-2
CASRAGENTIYF	TGTGCCAGCAGGGCCGGGGAAAACACCATATATTTT	.	12	TRBV3-1/TRBV3-2	.	TRBJ1-3
CASSYRRTGRDEKLFF	TGTGCCAGCAGTTACCGAAGGACAGGGCGGGATGAAAAACTGTTTTTT	TRBD1	16	TRBV6-5	.	TRBJ1-4
CASSPTGVGPDTQYF	TGTGCCAGCAGTCCAACAGGAGTCGGCCCAGATACGCAGTATTTT	.	15	TRBV6-4	.	TRBJ2-3
CASSPVQIGNTIYF	TGTGCCAGCAGCCCCGTACAGATTGGAAACACCATATATTTT	.	14	TRBV9	.	TRBJ1-3
CAWSVGGSNQPQHF	TGTGCCTGGAGTGTAGGGGGAAGCAATCAGCCCCAGCATTTT	.	14	TRBV30	.	TRBJ1-5
CATSRDLPGTGADGYTF	TGTGCCACCAGCAGAGATCTCCCCGGGACAGGGGCTGATGGCTACACCTTC	TRBD1	17	TRBV15	.	TRBJ1-2
CASSQEVAGAAEQYF	TGTGCCAGCAGCCAAGAGGTAGCGGGAGCCGCCGAGCAGTACTTC	TRBD2	15	TRBV4-2	.	TRBJ2-7
CASSLRRGMLDNEQFF	TGTGCCAGCAGCTTGCGAAGGGGGATGTTAGACAATGAGCAGTTCTTC	.	16	TRBV5-4	.	TRBJ2-1
CASSLAGREAGFEFF	TGCGCCAGCAGCTTGGCTGGCAGGGAGGCAGGTTTCGAGTTCTTC	.	15	TRBV5-1	.	TRBJ2-1
CASSKGTSGSYEQYF	TGCGCCAGCAGTAAGGGGACTAGCGGTAGCTACGAGCAGTACTTC	TRBD2	15	TRBV10-2	.	TRBJ2-7
CASSSAGDTQYF	TGTGCCAGCAGCTCGGCGGGGGATACGCAGTATTTT	.	12	TRBV7-9	.	TRBJ2-3
CAWTIALGRANTEAFF	TGTGCCTGGACCATTGCTCTGGGCCGAGCGAACACTGAAGCTTTCTTT	.	16	TRBV30	.	TRBJ1-1
CASSVQGADYGYTF	TGTGCCAGCAGTGTTCAGGGGGCCGACTATGGCTACACCTTC	TRBD1	14	TRBV2	.	TRBJ1-2